These T cell receptor beta chains were read from a single sample in a study of blood T cell repertoires in COVID-19. Using immunoSEQ multiplex PCR, the repertoire was profiled, and TCRdb retains in-frame clones only, with some absent. The sample records tens of thousands of clones, around 85% being singletons. The sequenced sample consisted of peripheral blood. These receptors all come from a man aged 60-69 years with acute or convalescent COVID-19. The CDR3 runs from the conserved cysteine through the conserved F or W. Fields, in order: J gene, clone size, D gene, V gene, CDR3 protein, CDR3 DNA. D genes are given only for firm matches. Clone size is stated in some rows and not others, as once, few, many or a class when expanded.

J: TRBJ2-1; size: many; D: TRBD2; V: TRBV5-6; CDR3: CASSLEEASGVGEQFF; DNA: TGTGCCAGCAGCTTAGAGGAGGCTAGCGGGGTGGGTGAGCAGTTCTTC
J: TRBJ1-2; size: .; D: .; V: TRBV10-3; CDR3: CATSGGENYGYTF; DNA: TGTGCCACCTCCGGGGGGGAGAACTATGGCTACACCTTC
J: TRBJ1-2; size: few; D: TRBD1; V: TRBV12-5; CDR3: CASGLVTGTYGYTF; DNA: TGTGCTAGTGGTTTGGTGACAGGGACCTATGGCTACACCTTC
J: TRBJ1-4; size: .; D: TRBD1; V: TRBV6-2/TRBV6-3; CDR3: CASSYSVDRDFEKLFF; DNA: TGTGCCAGCAGTTATTCCGTGGACAGGGATTTTGAAAAACTGTTTTTT
J: TRBJ2-7; size: .; D: TRBD1; V: TRBV7-9; CDR3: CASSLDRSYEQYF; DNA: TGTGCCAGCAGCTTGGACAGGAGTTACGAGCAGTACTTC
J: TRBJ1-2; size: .; D: TRBD1; V: TRBV28; CDR3: CASRTPTGEWSNF; DNA: TGTGCCAGCAGGACGCCTACAGGGGAGTGGAGCAACTTC
J: TRBJ1-5; size: .; D: TRBD1; V: TRBV7-2; CDR3: CASSTGQVNNQPQHF; DNA: TGTGCCAGCAGTACGGGACAGGTAAACAATCAGCCCCAGCATTTT
J: TRBJ1-2; size: .; D: TRBD1; V: TRBV19; CDR3: CASRGTGGSYGYTF; DNA: TGTGCCAGTAGAGGTACAGGGGGCAGCTATGGCTACACCTTC
J: TRBJ1-5; size: few; D: TRBD1; V: TRBV7-8; CDR3: CASSLDRGVQPQHF; DNA: TGTGCCAGCAGCCTCGACAGGGGGGTTCAGCCCCAGCATTTT
J: TRBJ2-3; size: .; D: TRBD2; V: TRBV7-9; CDR3: CASSWTSGGPLGTDTQYF; DNA: TGTGCCAGCAGCTGGACTAGCGGGGGGCCGCTAGGCACAGATACGCAGTATTTT
J: TRBJ2-1; size: .; D: TRBD2; V: TRBV2; CDR3: CASSEGLAGLDEQFF; DNA: TGTGCCAGCAGTGAGGGGCTAGCGGGGCTCGATGAGCAGTTCTTC
J: TRBJ1-5; size: .; D: .; V: TRBV5-6; CDR3: CASSFKGRRNQPQHF; DNA: TGTGCCAGCAGCTTTAAGGGGCGTCGCAATCAGCCCCAGCATTTT
J: TRBJ1-4; size: .; D: .; V: TRBV19; CDR3: CASQTATNEKLFF; DNA: TGTGCCAGCCAGACTGCAACTAATGAAAAACTGTTTTTT
J: TRBJ2-2; size: few; D: TRBD2; V: TRBV3-1/TRBV3-2; CDR3: CASSQMRRGVTGELFF; DNA: TGTGCCAGCAGCCAAATGCGGCGGGGGGTCACCGGGGAGCTGTTTTTT
J: TRBJ1-6; size: .; D: .; V: TRBV30; CDR3: CAWSPPGVFYNSPLHF; DNA: TGTGCCTGGAGTCCACCAGGGGTCTTCTATAATTCACCCCTCCACTTT
J: TRBJ2-7; size: .; D: TRBD2; V: TRBV4-3; CDR3: CASSQLLAGEHEQYF; DNA: TGCGCCAGCAGCCAACTACTAGCGGGGGAGCACGAGCAGTACTTC
J: TRBJ1-2; size: .; D: .; V: TRBV2; CDR3: CASRGAGSGYTF; DNA: TGTGCCAGCAGGGGGGCAGGGTCTGGCTACACCTTC
J: TRBJ1-5; size: .; D: .; V: TRBV6-5; CDR3: CASSYSISSNQPQHF; DNA: TGTGCCAGCAGTTACTCTATATCTAGCAATCAGCCCCAGCATTTT
J: TRBJ2-5; size: .; D: TRBD2; V: TRBV2; CDR3: CASSVNKRGDYQETQYF; DNA: TGTGCCAGCAGTGTAAACAAGCGGGGGGACTACCAAGAGACCCAGTACTTC
J: TRBJ1-2; size: .; D: .; V: TRBV5-1; CDR3: CASSLSPGEGYTF; DNA: TGCGCCAGCAGCTTAAGCCCCGGAGAGGGCTACACCTTC
J: TRBJ1-6; size: .; D: .; V: TRBV30; CDR3: CAWSVGGNYNSPLHF; DNA: TGTGCCTGGAGTGTAGGAGGGAACTATAATTCACCCCTCCACTTT
J: TRBJ2-7; size: .; D: .; V: TRBV18; CDR3: CASSPLGGSSYEQYF; DNA: TGTGCCAGCTCACCACTCGGCGGTAGCTCCTACGAGCAGTACTTC
J: TRBJ1-1; size: .; D: TRBD1; V: TRBV12-5; CDR3: CASGLVRVQGATTEAFF; DNA: TGTGCTAGTGGTTTGGTACGGGTGCAGGGGGCGACCACTGAAGCTTTCTTT
J: TRBJ2-2; size: .; D: TRBD2; V: TRBV11-2; CDR3: CASSLKGPGLADNTGELFF; DNA: TGTGCCAGCAGCTTAAAAGGTCCGGGACTAGCGGACAACACCGGGGAGCTGTTTTTT
J: TRBJ2-5; size: .; D: .; V: TRBV6-2/TRBV6-3; CDR3: CASSPYRGRGQETQYF; DNA: TGTGCCAGCAGTCCCTACCGGGGCAGGGGACAAGAGACCCAGTACTTC
J: TRBJ2-2; size: .; D: .; V: TRBV19; CDR3: CASNPRGAWNTGELFF; DNA: TGTGCCAGTAACCCCCGGGGGGCGTGGAACACCGGGGAGCTGTTTTTT
J: TRBJ1-5; size: .; D: TRBD1; V: TRBV19; CDR3: CASSPDRGRNQPQHF; DNA: TGTGCCAGTAGTCCGGACAGGGGGCGAAATCAGCCCCAGCATTTT
J: TRBJ2-7; size: .; D: .; V: TRBV5-4; CDR3: CASSSPPTHYEQYF; DNA: TGTGCCAGCAGCTCTCCTCCGACACATTACGAGCAGTACTTC
J: TRBJ2-3; size: .; D: TRBD2; V: TRBV11-2; CDR3: CASSLEAGGTDTQYF; DNA: TGTGCCAGCAGCTTAGAAGCGGGGGGCACAGATACGCAGTATTTT
J: TRBJ1-6; size: .; D: TRBD1; V: TRBV4-3; CDR3: CASSRMTGGNSPLHF; DNA: TGCGCCAGCAGCCGCATGACAGGGGGGAATTCACCCCTCCACTTT
J: TRBJ1-5; size: .; D: TRBD1; V: TRBV27; CDR3: CASSPGTGGGQPQHF; DNA: TGTGCCAGCAGCCCTGGGACAGGGGGCGGGCAGCCCCAGCATTTT
J: TRBJ2-3; size: few; D: TRBD2; V: TRBV7-2; CDR3: CASSSQPVGGGALTDTQYF; DNA: TGTGCCAGCAGCTCCCAACCCGTTGGCGGGGGGGCTCTGACAGATACGCAGTATTTT
J: TRBJ1-1; size: .; D: TRBD1; V: TRBV19; CDR3: CASSIGPGGRNTEAFF; DNA: TGTGCCAGTAGTATAGGCCCAGGGGGGAGGAACACTGAAGCTTTCTTT
J: TRBJ2-2; size: .; D: .; V: TRBV19; CDR3: CASSIRALGTSLTGELFF; DNA: TGTGCCAGTAGTATCCGGGCCCTCGGGACAAGCCTCACCGGGGAGCTGTTTTTT
J: TRBJ2-5; size: .; D: .; V: TRBV6-2/TRBV6-3; CDR3: CASSVGQILQETQYF; DNA: TGTGCCAGCAGCGTCGGACAGATACTACAAGAGACCCAGTACTTC
J: TRBJ1-1; size: .; D: .; V: TRBV10-3; CDR3: CAISEGRAQSSEAFF; DNA: TGTGCCATCTCCGAAGGGAGGGCCCAAAGCTCTGAAGCTTTCTTT
J: TRBJ2-7; size: .; D: TRBD1; V: TRBV6-2/TRBV6-3; CDR3: CASSYSHRGPYEQYF; DNA: TGTGCCAGCAGTTACTCTCACAGGGGCCCCTACGAGCAGTACTTC
J: TRBJ2-1; size: .; D: TRBD1; V: TRBV5-5; CDR3: CASSLIGTGVNEQFF; DNA: TGTGCCAGCAGCTTGATTGGGACAGGGGTTAATGAGCAGTTCTTC
J: TRBJ2-2; size: .; D: TRBD2; V: TRBV19; CDR3: CASSIWGTSDGGELFF; DNA: TGTGCCAGTAGTATATGGGGGACTAGCGACGGCGGGGAGCTGTTTTTT
J: TRBJ1-1; size: .; D: .; V: TRBV13; CDR3: CASSLGQGHTEAFF; DNA: TGTGCCAGCAGCTTAGGGCAGGGCCACACTGAAGCTTTCTTT
J: TRBJ1-5; size: .; D: TRBD1; V: TRBV25-1; CDR3: CASSFRDRAIHSNQPQHF; DNA: TGTGCCAGCAGTTTCCGGGACAGGGCCATCCATAGCAATCAGCCCCAGCATTTT
J: TRBJ2-7; size: .; D: TRBD2; V: TRBV5-1; CDR3: CASSLMMTSGGENSYEQYF; DNA: TGCGCCAGCAGCCTCATGATGACTAGCGGGGGGGAAAACTCCTACGAGCAGTACTTC
J: TRBJ1-5; size: once; D: .; V: TRBV10-2; CDR3: CASSEQSVNQPQHF; DNA: TGCGCCAGCAGTGAACAGTCAGTCAATCAGCCCCAGCATTTT
J: TRBJ2-6; size: .; D: .; V: TRBV19; CDR3: CASSMAQAGGANVLTF; DNA: TGTGCCAGTAGTATGGCACAGGCTGGCGGGGCCAACGTCCTGACTTTC
J: TRBJ1-1; size: .; D: .; V: TRBV12-5; CDR3: CASGHTGSTEAFF; DNA: TGTGCTAGTGGACACACAGGGTCGACTGAAGCTTTCTTT
J: TRBJ1-2; size: .; D: .; V: TRBV10-3; CDR3: CAISGGGSGAHGYTF; DNA: TGTGCCATCAGTGGGGGGGGTAGCGGTGCTCATGGCTACACCTTC
J: TRBJ2-2; size: .; D: .; V: TRBV27; CDR3: CASSLFGRSGELFF; DNA: TGTGCCAGCAGTTTATTTGGGAGATCGGGGGAGCTGTTTTTT